This TCR beta chain was sequenced for a study of human T cells and chemical hapten exposure. There are 15 residues in the CDR3. Germline lookup yields CDR1 SEHNR and CDR2 FQNEAQ (reference sequence). V lost 4 bases and J lost 5; bases outside the gene matches: 7. Attachment of unique molecular identifiers to individual cDNA molecules was performed in the library. TCRdb analysed the reads with MiXCR anew, one entry per CDR3 protein. The sample gives just over 2,500 distinct CDR3 sequences, about 46% of which show up once; around 9.1% is in the top ten. Treatment indicated: therapeutic diphenylcyclopropenone sensitization with weekly scalp DPC.

The V gene is TRBV7-9, the J gene TRBJ2-3, with 9 nucleotides matching TRBD2. Sequences were derived from whole blood, sampled before DPC sensitization or 2, 6, or about 24 weeks after (not recorded which). The TCR originated in an adult with alopecia areata. Some clones in this sample may be carry-over from other donors' samples. This table probably holds off-target reads from a library built for another chain. In nucleotides, the CDR3 is TGTGCCAGCAGCTCGACTAGCGGAGTGAGAGATACGCAGTATTTT. Its protein is CASSSTSGVRDTQYF. Combining the CDR3 with reference TRBV7-9 and TRBJ2-3 gives the whole variable domain DTGVSQNPRHKITKRGQNVTFRCDPISEHNRLYWYRQTLGQGPEFLTYFQNEAQLEKSRLLSDRFSAERPKGSFSTLEIQRTEQGDSAMYLCASSSTSGVRDTQYFGPGTRLTVL.